The 24 T cell receptor beta chains below all came from one sample that was sequenced in a study of blood T cell repertoires in COVID-19. TCRdb's copy holds only in-frame clones and misses some; the assay was immunoSEQ multiplex PCR. This table holds over 250,000 clones, 88% found once. Sequencing input: peripheral blood. Receptor source: a man between 60 and 75 years old who had recovered from COVID-19.

CDR3 amino acids: CASSAKRGQGTEAFF. The CDR3 coding sequence is TGTGCCAGCAGCGCCAAAAGGGGCCAGGGTACTGAAGCTTTCTTT. The V and J genes are TRBV5-4 and TRBJ1-1; possibly TRBD1 for D (5 bases). Looked up from germline, CDR1 is SGHNT and CDR2 is YYREEE (reference sequence). The CDR3 consists of 15 residues. V dropped 4 bases and J dropped 5 bases, with 18 bases sitting between them.

This clone was seen a few times. Additional DNA sequences in this sample encode the identical CDR3. The DNA for the CDR3 is TGTGCCAGCAGTTACCCAGGCACAGATACGCAGTATTTT. Amino acid sequence: CASSYPGTDTQYF. The chain recombines TRBV6-5 with TRBJ2-3; D call uncertain. The V gene lost 2 bases and the J gene lost 1 base, with 4 bases spanning the gap. CDR3 length equals 13 residues. The germline gives CDR1 MNHEY, CDR2 SVGAGI.

The V call is TRBV9, the J call TRBJ2-1, with 9 bases that match TRBD2. The CDR3 runs 16 residues. From germline, CDR1 is SGDLS and CDR2 YYNGEE. V dropped 3 bases and J dropped 6; count of bases not matched to a gene: 10. CDR3 in DNA: TGTGCCAGCAGCGGCCTCCCGGCGGGGGGGCTCAATGAGCAGTTCTTC. Translating it yields CASSGLPAGGLNEQFF. Variable domain in full (rest from reference TRBV9 and TRBJ2-1): DSGVTQTPKHLITATGQRVTLRCSPRSGDLSVYWYQQSLDQGLQFLIQYYNGEERAKGNILERFSAQQFPDLHSELNLSSLELGDSALYFCASSGLPAGGLNEQFFGPGTRLTVL.

J is TRBJ1-2 and V is TRBV15; no definite D call. Germline V gene data show CDR1 as LNHNV and CDR2 as YYDKDF (reference sequence). Between the trimmed V and J ends, which lost 5 bases and 8 bases, there was a span of 9 bases. There are 11 residues in the CDR3. CDR3 region: CATSSGYGYTF. The DNA of the CDR3 is TGTGCCACCAGCTCGGGGTACGGCTACACCTTC.

This rearrangement joins TRBV5-1 to TRBJ2-7; 10 nucleotides line up with TRBD1. Germline loops: CDR1 SGHRS, CDR2 YFSETQ. V was clipped by 3 bases and J by 3 bases; unmatched bases: 3. This CDR3 has 14 residues. CDR3 sequence (DNA): TGCGCCAGCAGCTCCGGGACAGGGGTCTACGAGCAGTACTTC. Translated: CASSSGTGVYEQYF.

The sample holds one count of this clone. This rearrangement joins TRBV2 to TRBJ2-7; unclear D gene. V lost 3 bases and J lost 2, with 11 bases in between. The germline gives CDR1 SNHLY, CDR2 FYNNEI. The CDR3 is 14 residues long. The CDR3 DNA follows: TGTGCCAGCAGTGATACCCCCAGTCCCTACGAGCAGTACTTC. Residues: CASSDTPSPYEQYF.

The rearrangement links TRBV7-2 to TRBJ2-1; 12 bases line up with TRBD2. This CDR3 comprises 17 residues. The junction had 8 bases not matched to a gene; V was cut back by 5 bases and J by 3 bases. CDR1 is SGHTA, CDR2 FQGNSA, per germline. Here the CDR3 reads CASSLQTSGGHYNEQFF. DNA for the CDR3: TGTGCCAGCAGCCTTCAGACTAGCGGGGGCCACTACAATGAGCAGTTCTTC.

The rearrangement joins TRBV18 to TRBJ1-4; maybe TRBD1 (6 bases). Germline CDR1 KGHSH, CDR2 LQKENI. The CDR3 has 14 amino acids. Trimming shortened V by 4 bases and J by 5 bases, and 11 bases separated the two germline ends. Here the CDR3 DNA reads TGTGCCAGCTCACTGACAGGCCTAAATGAAAAACTGTTTTTT. It codes for CASSLTGLNEKLFF.

The J gene is TRBJ2-3, the V gene TRBV15; tentatively, D is TRBD2 (5 bases). V lost 3 bases to trimming and J lost 0 bases, with 13 bases between them. The CDR3 runs 16 residues. Looked up from germline, CDR1 is LNHNV and CDR2 is YYDKDF (reference sequence). This CDR3 is CATSRYIASSTDTQYF. Written as DNA, the CDR3 is TGTGCCACCAGCAGGTATATAGCGTCTAGCACAGATACGCAGTATTTT.

The rearrangement links TRBV12-5 to TRBJ1-5; 10 positions match TRBD1. This CDR3 region has 16 residues. The junction had 2 bases not matched to a gene; V was cut back by 0 bases and J by 3 bases. Germline V gene lookup returns CDR1 LGHNT and CDR2 FRNRAP. CDR3: CASGLVRQGANQPQHF. CDR3 nucleotides: TGTGCTAGTGGTTTGGTAAGACAGGGGGCCAATCAGCCCCAGCATTTT.

This rearrangement joins TRBV9 to TRBJ2-2, with 7 bases identical to TRBD1. The germline V gene has CDR1 SGDLS and CDR2 YYNGEE. This CDR3 spans 16 amino acids. Losses at the gene ends were 3 bases for V and 1 base for J; bases not matched to a gene: 6. CDR3 in amino acids: CASSGTGTVNTGELFF. The DNA for the CDR3 is TGTGCCAGCAGCGGAACCGGGACAGTGAACACCGGGGAGCTGTTTTTT. The full variable domain, its missing parts supplied by reference TRBV9 and TRBJ2-2, is DSGVTQTPKHLITATGQRVTLRCSPRSGDLSVYWYQQSLDQGLQFLIQYYNGEERAKGNILERFSAQQFPDLHSELNLSSLELGDSALYFCASSGTGTVNTGELFFGEGSRLTVL.

This chain uses TRBV5-1 with TRBJ2-2, with D perhaps matching TRBD2 (6 bases). The CDR3 has 15 amino acids. V lost 2 bases and J 0 bases, leaving 8 bases between the germline ends. In germline, CDR1 is SGHRS, CDR2 YFSETQ. The CDR3, as DNA: TGCGCCAGCAGCTTAGGAGGGACGAACACCGGGGAGCTGTTTTTT. This translates into CASSLGGTNTGELFF.

Note on this clone: The same CDR3 arises from other DNA sequences in this sample as well. This CDR3 reads CASSLTGVYGYTF. CDR3 DNA sequence: TGTGCCAGTAGTCTGACAGGGGTCTATGGCTACACCTTC. The rearrangement joins TRBV19 to TRBJ1-2, with TRBD1 matching over 8 bases. CDR1 is LNHDA, CDR2 SQIVND, per germline (reference sequence). This CDR3 region has 13 residues. The trim removed 5 bases at V and 4 bases at J, leaving 3 bases unmatched.

The chain combines TRBV27 with TRBJ2-2; tentatively, D is TRBD1 (6 bases). Germline CDR1 MNHEY, CDR2 SMNVEV (reference sequence). The V end was cut by 5 bases, the J end by 5 bases, with 12 bases between. The CDR3 covers 14 residues. The CDR3 DNA reads as TGTGCCAGCAGTCCCCGGGACAAAACCGGGGAGCTGTTTTTT. It yields the protein CASSPRDKTGELFF.

The CDR3 loop reads CASSLASDTEAFF. CDR3 in DNA: TGTGCCAGCAGCTTAGCTTCGGACACTGAAGCTTTCTTT. The rearrangement uses TRBV11-2 and TRBJ1-1, with D hard to call. Trimming stripped 1 base from V and 3 bases from J, with 6 bases between. This CDR3 spans 13 amino acids. CDR1 is SGHAT, CDR2 FQNNGV, per germline.

This clone was detected many times. A read error may account for a junction end that differs from germline. This chain uses TRBV7-7 with TRBJ2-2, with D perhaps matching TRBD2 (5 bases). Germline values: CDR1 SSHAT, CDR2 FNYEAQ (reference sequence). This CDR3 comprises 15 residues. CDR3 residues: CASSALGPNTGELFF. The CDR3 bases are TGTGCTAGCAGCGCACTAGGACCTAACACCGGGGAGCTGTTTTTT.

The chain carries TRBV25-1 and TRBJ2-7, with TRBD2 matching over 7 bases. CDR3 length equals 12 residues. CDR1 MGHDK and CDR2 SYGVNS come from the germline V gene. The J segment lost 6 bases and the V segment lost 7 bases, leaving 6 bases of the junction unmatched. The CDR3 region has the DNA TGTGCCAGCACCTTGGGAGGGAGCGAGCAGTACTTC. Translating gives CASTLGGSEQYF.

The chain combines TRBV14 with TRBJ2-7, with D perhaps matching TRBD2 (6 bases). V was clipped by 5 bases and J by 2 bases, with 34 bases between them. This CDR3 contains 21 residues. Germline assignment: CDR1 SGHDN and CDR2 FVKESK. Written as DNA, the CDR3 is TGTGCCAGCAGCAAGGTGATGAAGGTCCCTATGGGGGGATCTTCGACCTACGAGCAGTACTTC. Amino acids: CASSKVMKVPMGGSSTYEQYF. Full variable domain (remainder filled in from reference TRBV14 and TRBJ2-7): EAGVTQFPSHSVIEKGQTVTLRCDPISGHDNLYWYRRVMGKEIKFLLHFVKESKQDESGMPNNRFLAERTGGTYSTLKVQPAELEDSGVYFCASSKVMKVPMGGSSTYEQYFGPGTRLTVT.

The chain carries TRBV19 and TRBJ2-3, with 9 nucleotides matching TRBD1. This CDR3 contains 15 residues. Germline CDR1 and CDR2: LNHDA and SQIVND (reference sequence). V lost 4 bases and J lost 3; bases outside the gene matches: 5. Here the CDR3 reads CASSTDRGSTDTQYF. The CDR3 bases are TGTGCCAGTAGTACCGACAGGGGGAGTACAGATACGCAGTATTTT.

Only a few counts were recorded for this clone. The CDR3 DNA sequence: TGCGCCGCACAGGGACCCAACACTGAAGCTTTCTTT. The encoded protein is CAAQGPNTEAFF. J is TRBJ1-1 and V is TRBV10-1; D perhaps matches TRBD1 (6 bases). The CDR3 has 12 amino acids. The V gene lost 11 bases and the J gene lost 2 bases, with 12 bases spanning the gap. Per the germline V gene, CDR1 is WNHNN and CDR2 is SYGVQD (reference sequence).

The chain is built from TRBV29-1 and TRBJ1-1, with D uncertain. The germline CDR1 and CDR2 sequences are SQVTM and ANQGSEA. This CDR3 comprises 13 residues. V lost 6 bases, J lost 0 bases, and 11 bases lay in between. The CDR3 sequence is CSVESRVNTEAFF. The CDR3 coding sequence is TGCAGCGTCGAATCGAGGGTGAACACTGAAGCTTTCTTT.

The chain combines TRBV6-5 with TRBJ2-2, with 14 bases identical to TRBD2. The germline V gene encodes CDR1 MNHEY and CDR2 SVGAGI. The CDR3 consists of 16 residues. With V trimmed by 2 bases and J by 6 bases, 2 bases remained unmatched. DNA for the CDR3: TGTGCCAGCAGTTACCGACTAGCGGGGGGGCCCGGGGAGCTGTTTTTT. Protein sequence: CASSYRLAGGPGELFF.

About this clone itself: This sample includes further DNA sequences coding for the same CDR3. The chain employs TRBV27 and TRBJ1-1; 7 positions agree with TRBD1. The CDR3 runs to 12 residues. J was trimmed by 5 bases and V by 3 bases; bases with no gene match: 0. Germline V gene lookup returns CDR1 MNHEY and CDR2 SMNVEV (reference sequence). The CDR3 spells CASSFRGTEAFF. In nucleotides, the CDR3 is TGTGCCAGCAGTTTCAGGGGGACTGAAGCTTTCTTT.

The chain carries TRBV27 and TRBJ1-2, with TRBD1 identical over 10 bases. CDR3 size: 14 residues. Looked up from germline, CDR1 is MNHEY and CDR2 is SMNVEV (reference sequence). With 5 bases clipped from V and 8 bases from J, the junction kept 8 bases outside the gene matches. The CDR3 loop reads CASSPGQGILGYTF. The CDR3 DNA reads TGTGCCAGCAGTCCGGGACAGGGGATACTCGGCTACACCTTC.